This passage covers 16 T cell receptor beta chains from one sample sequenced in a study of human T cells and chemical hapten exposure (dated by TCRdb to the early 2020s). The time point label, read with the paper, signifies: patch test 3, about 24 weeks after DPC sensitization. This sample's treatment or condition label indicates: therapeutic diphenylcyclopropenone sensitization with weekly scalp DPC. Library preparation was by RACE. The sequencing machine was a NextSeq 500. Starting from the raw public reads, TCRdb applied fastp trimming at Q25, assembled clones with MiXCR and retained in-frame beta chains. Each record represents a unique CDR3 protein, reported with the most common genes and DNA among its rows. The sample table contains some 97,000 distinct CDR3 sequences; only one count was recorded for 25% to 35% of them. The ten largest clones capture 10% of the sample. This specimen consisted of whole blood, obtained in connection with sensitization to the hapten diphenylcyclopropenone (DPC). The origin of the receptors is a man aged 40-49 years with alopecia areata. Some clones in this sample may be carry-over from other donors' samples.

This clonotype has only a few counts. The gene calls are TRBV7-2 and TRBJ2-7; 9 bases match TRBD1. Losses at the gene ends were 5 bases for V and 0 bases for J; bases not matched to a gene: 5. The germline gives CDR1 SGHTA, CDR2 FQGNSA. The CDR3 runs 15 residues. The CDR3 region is CASSPTGQGSYEQYF. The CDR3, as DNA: TGTGCCAGCAGCCCGACGGGACAGGGCTCCTACGAGCAGTACTTC.

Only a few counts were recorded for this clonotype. The CDR3 protein is CASSLVRTQTYEQYF. In DNA form, the CDR3 reads TGTGCCAGCAGTTTAGTAAGGACCCAAACCTACGAGCAGTACTTC. V gene TRBV27 combines with J gene TRBJ2-7, with unresolved D. V was cut by 2 bases and J by 2 bases, with 13 bases left in between. The CDR3 contains 15 residues. Germline V lookup: CDR1 MNHEY, CDR2 SMNVEV (reference sequence).

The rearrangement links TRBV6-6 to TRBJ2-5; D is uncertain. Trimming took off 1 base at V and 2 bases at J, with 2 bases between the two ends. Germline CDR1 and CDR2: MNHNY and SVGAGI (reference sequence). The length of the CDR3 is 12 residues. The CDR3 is CASSYWQETQYF. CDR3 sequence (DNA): TGTGCCAGCAGTTACTGGCAAGAGACCCAGTACTTC.

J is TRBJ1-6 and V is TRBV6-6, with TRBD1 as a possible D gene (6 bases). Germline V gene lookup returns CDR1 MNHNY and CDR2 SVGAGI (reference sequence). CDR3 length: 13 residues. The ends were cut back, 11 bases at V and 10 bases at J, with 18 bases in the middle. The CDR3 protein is CAGAQQGASPLHF. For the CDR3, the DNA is TGTGCCGGGGCTCAACAGGGAGCCTCACCCCTCCACTTT.

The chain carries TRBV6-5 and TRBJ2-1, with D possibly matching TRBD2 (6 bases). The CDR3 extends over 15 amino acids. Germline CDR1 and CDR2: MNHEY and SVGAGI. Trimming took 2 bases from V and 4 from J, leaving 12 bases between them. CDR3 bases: TGTGCCAGCAGTTACGGGGGGACGGTTTACAATGAGCAGTTCTTC. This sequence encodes CASSYGGTVYNEQFF.

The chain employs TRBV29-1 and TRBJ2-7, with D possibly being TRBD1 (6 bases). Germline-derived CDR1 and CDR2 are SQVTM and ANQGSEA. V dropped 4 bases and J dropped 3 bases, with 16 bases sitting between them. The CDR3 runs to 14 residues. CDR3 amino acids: CSVVTGSSYYEQYF. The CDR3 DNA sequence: TGCAGCGTTGTTACAGGGAGTTCCTACTACGAGCAGTACTTC.

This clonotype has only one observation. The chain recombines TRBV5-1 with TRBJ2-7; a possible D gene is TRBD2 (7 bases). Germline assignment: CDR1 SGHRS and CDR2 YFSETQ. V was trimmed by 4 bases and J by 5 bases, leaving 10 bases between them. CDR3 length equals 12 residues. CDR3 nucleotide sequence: TGCGCCAGCAGCGGGGGGGGCGACGAGCAGTACTTC. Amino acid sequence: CASSGGGDEQYF.

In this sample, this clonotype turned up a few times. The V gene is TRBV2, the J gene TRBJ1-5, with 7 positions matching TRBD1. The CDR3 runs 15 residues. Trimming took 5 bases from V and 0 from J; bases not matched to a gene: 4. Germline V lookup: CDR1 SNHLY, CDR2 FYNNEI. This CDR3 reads CASSKDRHSNQPQHF. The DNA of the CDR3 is TGTGCCAGCAGTAAGGACAGGCATAGCAATCAGCCCCAGCATTTT.

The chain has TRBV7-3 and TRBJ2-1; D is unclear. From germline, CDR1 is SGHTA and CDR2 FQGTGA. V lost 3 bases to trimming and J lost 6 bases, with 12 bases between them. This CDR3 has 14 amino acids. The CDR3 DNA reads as TGTGCCAGCAGCTTGTTAGGCGCGTTCAATGAGCAGTTCTTC. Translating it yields CASSLLGAFNEQFF.

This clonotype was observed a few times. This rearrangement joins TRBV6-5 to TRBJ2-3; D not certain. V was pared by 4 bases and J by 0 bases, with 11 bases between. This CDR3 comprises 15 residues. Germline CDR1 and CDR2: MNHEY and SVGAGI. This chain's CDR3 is CASSFDGPSTDTQYF. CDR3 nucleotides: TGTGCCAGCAGTTTCGACGGGCCAAGCACAGATACGCAGTATTTT.

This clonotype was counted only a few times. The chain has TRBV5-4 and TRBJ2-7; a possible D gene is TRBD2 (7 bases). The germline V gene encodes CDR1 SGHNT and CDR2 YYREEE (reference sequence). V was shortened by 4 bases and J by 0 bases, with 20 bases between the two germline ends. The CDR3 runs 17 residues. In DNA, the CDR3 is TGTGCCAGCAGCCCACAGCCTGGGGGGGCACCCTCCTACGAGCAGTACTTC. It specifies CASSPQPGGAPSYEQYF.

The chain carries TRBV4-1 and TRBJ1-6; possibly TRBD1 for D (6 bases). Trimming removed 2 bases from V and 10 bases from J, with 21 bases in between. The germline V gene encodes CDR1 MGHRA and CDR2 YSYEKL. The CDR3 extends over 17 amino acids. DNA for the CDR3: TGCGCCAGCAGCCAATTAGAAAGCAAGGGGGAAGACTCACCCCTCCACTTT. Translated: CASSQLESKGEDSPLHF.

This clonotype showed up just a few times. In DNA form, the CDR3 reads TGCAGTGCCATGGCGGGACAGGCGAACACCGGGGAGCTGTTTTTT. This encodes CSAMAGQANTGELFF. V gene TRBV20-1 combines with J gene TRBJ2-2; 8 nucleotides agree with TRBD1. Trimming cost V 6 bases and J 0 bases; bases outside gene matches: 6. The length of the CDR3 is 15 residues. Per the germline V gene, CDR1 is DFQATT and CDR2 is SNEGSKA (reference sequence).

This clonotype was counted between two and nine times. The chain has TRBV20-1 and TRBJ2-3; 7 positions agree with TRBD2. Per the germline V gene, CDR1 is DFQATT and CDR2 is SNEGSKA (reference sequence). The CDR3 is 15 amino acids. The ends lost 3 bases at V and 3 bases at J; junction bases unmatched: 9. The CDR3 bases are TGCAGTGCTAGGCCTAGCGGATGGCTAACAGATACGCAGTATTTT. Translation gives CSARPSGWLTDTQYF.

CDR3 loop: CASTTGTVFSYEQYF. As DNA, the CDR3 is TGTGCCAGCACCACCGGGACAGTTTTCTCCTACGAGCAGTACTTC. The V and J genes are TRBV28 and TRBJ2-7; 7 bases map to TRBD1. V lost 7 bases, J lost 0 bases, and 9 bases stayed unmatched. The germline gives CDR1 MDHEN, CDR2 SYDVKM. The CDR3 loop spans 15 amino acids.

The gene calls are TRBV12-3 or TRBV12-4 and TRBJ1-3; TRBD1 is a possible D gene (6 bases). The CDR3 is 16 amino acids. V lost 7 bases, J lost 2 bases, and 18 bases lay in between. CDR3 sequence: CASKGGARVTGNTIYF. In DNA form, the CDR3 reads TGTGCCAGCAAAGGGGGGGCCCGAGTAACTGGAAACACCATATATTTT.